The entry below gives a single T cell receptor beta chain sequence along with its context. The source of the sample is a study of blood T cell repertoires in COVID-19. Study at large: Material from acute and convalescent COVID-19 was sourced from the United States, Italy and Spain. The analysed material was cDNA or gDNA that came from T cells, B-cell-depleted T cells, or PBMCs.

Per the study methods: Quantification of nucleated cells was approximated via reference gene primer amplification. Profiled with immunoSEQ multiplex PCR; TCRdb holds only in-frame clones, not every one. V, J and clone size are taken as reported in that table, and D and trimming were inferred from the DNA itself. There are about 64,000 clones in the sample; just over 85% occur only once, and roughly 3.2% lies in the top ten. Germline V lookup: CDR1 SQVTM, CDR2 ANQGSEA. This CDR3 region has 12 residues. Trimming took off 7 bases at V and 4 bases at J, with 11 bases between the two ends. Sequenced: peripheral blood. The rearrangement joins TRBV29-1 to TRBJ2-1; D gene uncertain. The receptor's source is a man aged 45-65 years with active COVID-19. CDR3 amino acids: CSALNSYNEQFF. The CDR3 coding sequence is TGCAGCGCCCTAAACAGTTACAATGAGCAGTTCTTC.